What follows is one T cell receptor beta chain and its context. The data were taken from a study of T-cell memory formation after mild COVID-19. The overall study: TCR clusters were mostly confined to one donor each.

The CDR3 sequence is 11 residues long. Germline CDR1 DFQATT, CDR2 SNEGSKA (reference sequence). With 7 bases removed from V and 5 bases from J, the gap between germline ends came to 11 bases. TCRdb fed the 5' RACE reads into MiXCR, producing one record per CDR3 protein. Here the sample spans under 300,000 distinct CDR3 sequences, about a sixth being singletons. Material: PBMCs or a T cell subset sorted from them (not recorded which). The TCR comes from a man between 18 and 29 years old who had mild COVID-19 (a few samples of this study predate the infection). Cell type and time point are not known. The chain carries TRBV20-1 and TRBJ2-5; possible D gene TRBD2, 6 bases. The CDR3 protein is CSGVEGETQYF. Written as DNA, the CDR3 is TGCAGTGGGGTGGAGGGGGAGACCCAGTACTTC.